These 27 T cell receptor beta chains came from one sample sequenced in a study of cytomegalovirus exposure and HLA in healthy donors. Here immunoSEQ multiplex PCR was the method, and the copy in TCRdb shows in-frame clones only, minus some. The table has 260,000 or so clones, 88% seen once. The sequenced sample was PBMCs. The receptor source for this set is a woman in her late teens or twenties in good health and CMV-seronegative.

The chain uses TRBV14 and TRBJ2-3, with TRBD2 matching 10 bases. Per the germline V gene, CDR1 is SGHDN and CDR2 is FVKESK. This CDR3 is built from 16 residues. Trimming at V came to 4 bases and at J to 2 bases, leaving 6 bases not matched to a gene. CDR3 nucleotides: TGTGCCAGCAGCCCTTGGACTAGCGGCTTCACAGATACGCAGTATTTT. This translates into CASSPWTSGFTDTQYF.

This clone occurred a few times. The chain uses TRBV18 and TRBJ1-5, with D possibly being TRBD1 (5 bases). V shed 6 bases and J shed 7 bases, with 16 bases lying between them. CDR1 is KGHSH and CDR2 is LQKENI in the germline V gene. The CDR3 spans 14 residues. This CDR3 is CASSRAPGRQPQHF. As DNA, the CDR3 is TGTGCCAGCTCCCGGGCCCCAGGGAGGCAGCCCCAGCATTTT.

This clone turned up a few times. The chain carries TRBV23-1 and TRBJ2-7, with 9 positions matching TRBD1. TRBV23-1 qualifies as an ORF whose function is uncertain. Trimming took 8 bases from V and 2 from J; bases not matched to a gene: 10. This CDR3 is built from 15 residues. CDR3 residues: CASGYRTGDPYEQYF. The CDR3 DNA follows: TGCGCCAGCGGCTATCGGACAGGGGATCCCTACGAGCAGTACTTC.

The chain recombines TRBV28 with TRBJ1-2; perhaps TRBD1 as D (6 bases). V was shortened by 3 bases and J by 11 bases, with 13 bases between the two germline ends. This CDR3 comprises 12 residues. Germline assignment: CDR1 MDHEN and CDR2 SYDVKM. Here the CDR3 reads CASSLFGGPYTF. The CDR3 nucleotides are TGTGCCAGCAGTTTGTTCGGGGGGCCATACACCTTC.

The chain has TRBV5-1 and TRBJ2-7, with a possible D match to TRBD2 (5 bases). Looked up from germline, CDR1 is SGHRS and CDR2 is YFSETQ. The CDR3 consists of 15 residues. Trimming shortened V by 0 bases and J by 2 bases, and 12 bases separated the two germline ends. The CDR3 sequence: CASSLGGSSAYEQYF. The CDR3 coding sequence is TGCGCCAGCAGCTTGGGCGGGTCCTCTGCCTACGAGCAGTACTTC.

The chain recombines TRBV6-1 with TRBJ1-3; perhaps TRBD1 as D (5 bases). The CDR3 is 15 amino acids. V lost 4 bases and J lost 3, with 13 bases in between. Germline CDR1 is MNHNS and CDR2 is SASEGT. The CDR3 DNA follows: TGTGCCAGCAGTGCTCGGCTCCAGGGTGGAAACACCATATATTTT. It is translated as CASSARLQGGNTIYF.

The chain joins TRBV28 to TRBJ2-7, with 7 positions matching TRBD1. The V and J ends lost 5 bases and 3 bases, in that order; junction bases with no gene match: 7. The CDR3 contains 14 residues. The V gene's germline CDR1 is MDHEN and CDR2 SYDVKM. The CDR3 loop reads CASSPWDRLYEQYF. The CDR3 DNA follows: TGTGCCAGCAGTCCATGGGACAGACTCTACGAGCAGTACTTC.

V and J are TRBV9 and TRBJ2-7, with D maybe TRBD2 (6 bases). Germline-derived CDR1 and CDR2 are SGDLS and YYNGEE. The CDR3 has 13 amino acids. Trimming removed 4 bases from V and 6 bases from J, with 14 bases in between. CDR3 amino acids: CASSSSGGVEQYF. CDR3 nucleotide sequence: TGTGCCAGCAGCTCCAGCGGAGGGGTCGAGCAGTACTTC.

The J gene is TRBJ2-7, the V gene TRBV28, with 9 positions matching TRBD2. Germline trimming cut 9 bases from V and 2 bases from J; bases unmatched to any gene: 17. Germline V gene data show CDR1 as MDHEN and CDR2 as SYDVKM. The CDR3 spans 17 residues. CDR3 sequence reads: CASLNGGAGGSTYEQYF. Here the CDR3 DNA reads TGTGCCAGTCTAAACGGAGGAGCGGGAGGATCGACCTACGAGCAGTACTTC.

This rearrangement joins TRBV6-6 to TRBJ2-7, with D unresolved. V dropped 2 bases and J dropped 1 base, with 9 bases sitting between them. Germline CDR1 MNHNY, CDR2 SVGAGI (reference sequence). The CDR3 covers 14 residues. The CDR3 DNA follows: TGTGCCAGCAGTTACAATGGTCTATCCTACGAGCAGTACTTC. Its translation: CASSYNGLSYEQYF.

In DNA, the CDR3 is TGTGCCAGCCTCAGTTCGACCTACGAGCAGTACTTC. The encoded protein is CASLSSTYEQYF. The chain has TRBV6-1 and TRBJ2-7; D gene ambiguous. V lost 8 bases to trimming and J lost 2 bases, with 10 bases between them. The germline V gene encodes CDR1 MNHNS and CDR2 SASEGT. The CDR3 totals 12 residues.

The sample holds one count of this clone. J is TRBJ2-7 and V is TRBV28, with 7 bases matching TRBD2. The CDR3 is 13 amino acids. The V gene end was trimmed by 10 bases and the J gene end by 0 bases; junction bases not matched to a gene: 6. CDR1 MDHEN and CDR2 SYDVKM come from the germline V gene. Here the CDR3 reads CAIAGTNSYEQYF. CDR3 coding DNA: TGTGCCATCGCCGGGACTAACTCCTACGAGCAGTACTTC.

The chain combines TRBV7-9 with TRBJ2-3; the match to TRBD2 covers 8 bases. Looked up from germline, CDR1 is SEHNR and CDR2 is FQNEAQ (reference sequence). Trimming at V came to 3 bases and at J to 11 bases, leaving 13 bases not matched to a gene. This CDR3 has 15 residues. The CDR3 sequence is CASSFAASGWRGQYF. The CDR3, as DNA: TGTGCCAGCAGCTTCGCGGCTAGCGGGTGGCGAGGGCAGTATTTT.

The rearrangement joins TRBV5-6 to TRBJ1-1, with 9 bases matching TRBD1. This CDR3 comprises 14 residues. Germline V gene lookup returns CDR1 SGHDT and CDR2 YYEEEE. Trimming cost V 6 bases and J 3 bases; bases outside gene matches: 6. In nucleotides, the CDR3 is TGTGCCAGCACCACAGGGGGCGTGGACACTGAAGCTTTCTTT. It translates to CASTTGGVDTEAFF.

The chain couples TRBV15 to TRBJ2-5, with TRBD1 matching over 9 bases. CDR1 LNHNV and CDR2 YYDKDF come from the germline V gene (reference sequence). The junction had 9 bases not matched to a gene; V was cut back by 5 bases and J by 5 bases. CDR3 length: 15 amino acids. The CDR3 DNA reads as TGTGCCACCAGCGGAGGGGACAGGGCTGGGGAGACCCAGTACTTC. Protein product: CATSGGDRAGETQYF.

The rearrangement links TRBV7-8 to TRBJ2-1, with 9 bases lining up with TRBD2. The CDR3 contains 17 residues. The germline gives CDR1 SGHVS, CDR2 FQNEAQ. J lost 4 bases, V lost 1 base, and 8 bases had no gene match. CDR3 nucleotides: TGTGCCAGCAGCTTAGGAGTTGGCGGGAGGGGATACAATGAGCAGTTCTTC. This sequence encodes CASSLGVGGRGYNEQFF.

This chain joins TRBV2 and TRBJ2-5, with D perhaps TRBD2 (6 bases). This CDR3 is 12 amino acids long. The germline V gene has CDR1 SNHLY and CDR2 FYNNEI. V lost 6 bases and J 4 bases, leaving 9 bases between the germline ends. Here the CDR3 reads CASRPGVETQYF. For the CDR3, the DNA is TGTGCCAGCAGGCCGGGGGTAGAGACCCAGTACTTC.

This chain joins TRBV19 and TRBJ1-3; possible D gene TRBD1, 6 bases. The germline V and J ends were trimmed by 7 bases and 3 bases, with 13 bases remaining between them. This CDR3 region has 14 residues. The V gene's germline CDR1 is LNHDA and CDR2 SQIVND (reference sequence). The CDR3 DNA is TGTGCCAGTAATTTGGGGGCCTATGGAAACACCATATATTTT. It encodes CASNLGAYGNTIYF.

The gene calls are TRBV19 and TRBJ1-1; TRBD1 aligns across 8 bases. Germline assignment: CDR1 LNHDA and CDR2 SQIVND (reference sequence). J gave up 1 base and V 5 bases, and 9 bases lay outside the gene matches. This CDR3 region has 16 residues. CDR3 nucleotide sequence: TGTGCCAGTAGTCCCCGACAGGGGATTTCGAACACTGAAGCTTTCTTT. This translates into CASSPRQGISNTEAFF. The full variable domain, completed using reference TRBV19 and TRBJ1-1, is DGGITQSPKYLFRKEGQNVTLSCEQNLNHDAMYWYRQDPGQGLRLIYYSQIVNDFQKGDIAEGYSVSREKKESFPLTVTSAQKNPTAFYLCASSPRQGISNTEAFFGQGTRLTVV.

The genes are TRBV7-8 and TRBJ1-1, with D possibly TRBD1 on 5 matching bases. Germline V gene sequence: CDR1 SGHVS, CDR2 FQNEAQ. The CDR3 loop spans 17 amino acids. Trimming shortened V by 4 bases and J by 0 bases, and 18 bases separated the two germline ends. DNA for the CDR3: TGTGCCAGCAGCTCCATACTCGCCCCGGGGGTGAACACTGAAGCTTTCTTT. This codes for CASSSILAPGVNTEAFF. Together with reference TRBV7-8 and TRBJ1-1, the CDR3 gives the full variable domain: GAGVSQSPRYKVAKRGQDVALRCDPISGHVSLFWYQQALGQGPEFLTYFQNEAQLDKSGLPSDRFFAERPEGSVSTLKIQRTQQEDSAVYLCASSSILAPGVNTEAFFGQGTRLTVV.

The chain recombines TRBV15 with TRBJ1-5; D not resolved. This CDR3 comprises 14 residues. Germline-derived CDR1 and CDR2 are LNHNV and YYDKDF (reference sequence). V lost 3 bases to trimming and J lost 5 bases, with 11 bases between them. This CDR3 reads CATSRRRAHQPQHF. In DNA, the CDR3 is TGTGCCACCAGCAGGAGGAGGGCTCATCAGCCCCAGCATTTT.

The CDR3 spells CASSIQQVHNEQFF. CDR3 nucleotides: TGTGCCAGTAGTATTCAACAAGTGCACAATGAGCAGTTCTTC. This chain joins TRBV19 and TRBJ2-1, with D unresolved. Trimming removed 3 bases from V and 5 bases from J, with 11 bases in between. The V gene's germline CDR1 is LNHDA and CDR2 SQIVND (reference sequence). This CDR3 has 14 amino acids.

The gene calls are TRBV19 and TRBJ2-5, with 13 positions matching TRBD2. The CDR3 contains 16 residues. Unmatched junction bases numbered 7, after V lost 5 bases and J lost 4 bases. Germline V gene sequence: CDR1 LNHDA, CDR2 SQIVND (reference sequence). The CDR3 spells CASSPWTSGSGETQYF. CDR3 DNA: TGTGCCAGTAGTCCCTGGACTAGCGGGAGCGGAGAGACCCAGTACTTC.

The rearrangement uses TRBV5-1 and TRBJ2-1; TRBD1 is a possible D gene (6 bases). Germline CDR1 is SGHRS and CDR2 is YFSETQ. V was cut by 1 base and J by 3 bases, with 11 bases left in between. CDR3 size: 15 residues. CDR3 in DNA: TGCGCCAGCAGCTTGACAGGGCAGAGCTACAATGAGCAGTTCTTC. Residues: CASSLTGQSYNEQFF.

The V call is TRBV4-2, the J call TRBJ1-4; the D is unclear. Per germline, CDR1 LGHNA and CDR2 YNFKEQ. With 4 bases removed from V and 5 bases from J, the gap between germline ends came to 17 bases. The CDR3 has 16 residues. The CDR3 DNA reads TGTGCCAGCAGCCCAGTTCGGATCGGGATAAATGAAAAACTGTTTTTT. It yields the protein CASSPVRIGINEKLFF.

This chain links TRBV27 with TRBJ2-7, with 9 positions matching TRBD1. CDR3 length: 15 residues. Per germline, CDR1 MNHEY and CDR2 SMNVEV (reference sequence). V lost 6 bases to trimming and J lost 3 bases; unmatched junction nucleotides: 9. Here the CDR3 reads CASSSTGGRFYEQYF. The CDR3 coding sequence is TGTGCCAGCAGCTCAACAGGGGGCCGTTTCTACGAGCAGTACTTC.

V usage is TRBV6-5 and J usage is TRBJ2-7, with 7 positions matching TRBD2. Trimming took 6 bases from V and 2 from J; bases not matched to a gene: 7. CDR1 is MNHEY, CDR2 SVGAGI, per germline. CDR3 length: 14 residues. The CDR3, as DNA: TGTGCCAGCAGGTCCCGGGAGGACACCTACGAGCAGTACTTC. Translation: CASRSREDTYEQYF.